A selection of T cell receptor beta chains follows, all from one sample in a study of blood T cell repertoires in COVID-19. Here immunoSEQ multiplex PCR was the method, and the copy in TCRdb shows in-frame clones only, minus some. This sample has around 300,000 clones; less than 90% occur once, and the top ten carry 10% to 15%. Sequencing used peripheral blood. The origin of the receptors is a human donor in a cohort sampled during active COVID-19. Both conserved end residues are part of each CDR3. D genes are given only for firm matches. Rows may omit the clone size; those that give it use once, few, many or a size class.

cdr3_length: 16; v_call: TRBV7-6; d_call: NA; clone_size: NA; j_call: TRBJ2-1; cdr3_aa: CASSLPGHSSYNEQFF; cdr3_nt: TGTGCCAGCAGCTTACCGGGACACAGCTCCTACAATGAGCAGTTCTTC
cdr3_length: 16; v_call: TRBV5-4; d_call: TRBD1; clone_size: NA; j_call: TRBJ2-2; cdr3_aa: CASSVPGQGYTGELFF; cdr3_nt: TGTGCCAGCAGTGTACCGGGACAGGGGTACACCGGGGAGCTGTTTTTT
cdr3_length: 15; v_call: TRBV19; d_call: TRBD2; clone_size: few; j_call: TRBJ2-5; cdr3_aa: CASSWASGNGETQYF; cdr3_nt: TGTGCCAGTAGTTGGGCTAGCGGGAATGGGGAGACCCAGTACTTC
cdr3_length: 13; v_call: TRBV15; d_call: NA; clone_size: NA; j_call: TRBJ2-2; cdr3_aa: CATSSADTGELFF; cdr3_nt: TGTGCCACCAGCAGTGCAGACACCGGGGAGCTGTTTTTT
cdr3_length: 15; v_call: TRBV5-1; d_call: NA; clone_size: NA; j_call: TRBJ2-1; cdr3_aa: CASSFDGLSYNEQFF; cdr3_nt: TGCGCCAGCAGCTTCGACGGACTCTCCTACAATGAGCAGTTCTTC
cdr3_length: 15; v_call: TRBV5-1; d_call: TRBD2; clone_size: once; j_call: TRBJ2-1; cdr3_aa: CASSLVGTSNDEQFF; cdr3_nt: TGCGCCAGCAGCTTGGTTGGGACTAGTAACGATGAGCAGTTCTTC
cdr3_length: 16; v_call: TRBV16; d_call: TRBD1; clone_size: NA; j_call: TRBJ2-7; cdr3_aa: CASSQGAPGTGSEQYF; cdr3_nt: TGTGCCAGCAGCCAGGGAGCCCCCGGGACAGGGAGCGAGCAGTACTTC
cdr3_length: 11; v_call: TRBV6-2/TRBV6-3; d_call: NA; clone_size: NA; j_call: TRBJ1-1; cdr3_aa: CASSLGTAAFF; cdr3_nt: TGTGCCAGCAGTCTCGGGACTGCAGCTTTCTTT
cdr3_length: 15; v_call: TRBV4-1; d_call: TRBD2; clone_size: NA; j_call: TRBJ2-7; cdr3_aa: CASSQRAGGPYEQYF; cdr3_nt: TGCGCCAGCAGCCAACGCGCGGGGGGCCCCTACGAGCAGTACTTC
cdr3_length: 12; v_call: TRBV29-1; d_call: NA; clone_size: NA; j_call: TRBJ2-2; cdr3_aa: CSVSRNTGELFF; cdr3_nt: TGCAGCGTATCCAGGAACACCGGGGAGCTGTTTTTT